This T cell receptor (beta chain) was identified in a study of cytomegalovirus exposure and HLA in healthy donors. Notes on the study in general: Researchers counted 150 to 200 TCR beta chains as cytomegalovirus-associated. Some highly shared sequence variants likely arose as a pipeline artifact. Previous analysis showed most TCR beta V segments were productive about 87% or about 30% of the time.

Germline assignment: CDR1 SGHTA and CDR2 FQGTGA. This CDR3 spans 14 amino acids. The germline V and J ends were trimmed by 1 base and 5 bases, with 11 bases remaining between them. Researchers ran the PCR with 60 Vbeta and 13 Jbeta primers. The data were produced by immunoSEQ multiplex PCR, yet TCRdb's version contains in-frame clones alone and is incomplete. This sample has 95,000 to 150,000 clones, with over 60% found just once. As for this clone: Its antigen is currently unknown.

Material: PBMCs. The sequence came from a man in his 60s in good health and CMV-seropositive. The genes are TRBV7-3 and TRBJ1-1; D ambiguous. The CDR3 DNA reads TGTGCCAGCAGCTTAAGTAACAGCTTAACTGAAGCTTTCTTT. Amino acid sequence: CASSLSNSLTEAFF.